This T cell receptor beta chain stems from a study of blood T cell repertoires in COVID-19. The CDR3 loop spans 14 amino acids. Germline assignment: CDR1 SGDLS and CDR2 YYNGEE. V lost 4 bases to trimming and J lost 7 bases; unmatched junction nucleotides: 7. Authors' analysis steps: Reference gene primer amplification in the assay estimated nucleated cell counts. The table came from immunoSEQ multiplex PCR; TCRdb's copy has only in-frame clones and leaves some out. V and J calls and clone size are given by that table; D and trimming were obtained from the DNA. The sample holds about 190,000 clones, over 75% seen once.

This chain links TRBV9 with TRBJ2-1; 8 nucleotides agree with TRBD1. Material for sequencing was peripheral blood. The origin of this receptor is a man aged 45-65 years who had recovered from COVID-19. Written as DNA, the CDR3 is TGTGCCAGCAGCATAACGACAGGGGAAAATGAGCAGTTCTTC. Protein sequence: CASSITTGENEQFF. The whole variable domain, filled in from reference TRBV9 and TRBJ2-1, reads DSGVTQTPKHLITATGQRVTLRCSPRSGDLSVYWYQQSLDQGLQFLIQYYNGEERAKGNILERFSAQQFPDLHSELNLSSLELGDSALYFCASSITTGENEQFFGPGTRLTVL.